The 21 T cell receptor beta chains listed next were all sequenced from one sample in a study of blood T cells in healthy people across ages. A J-beta primer mix and a sample-barcoded 5' primer were used in a second PCR of roughly 6 to 11 cycles. Each CDR3 protein is one row after TCRdb ran MiXCR on the 5' RACE reads. The sample carries 850,000 or so distinct CDR3 sequences, under 35% recorded once. Material for sequencing was blood. The source of these receptors is a woman older than 75 in good health.

On this clonotype itself: Being one base from a much bigger clone, this may be a read error. In DNA, the CDR3 is TGCGCCAGCAGCCTGGATAGGAAGCGATACGAGCAGTACTTC. This codes for CASSLDRKRYEQYF. The J gene is TRBJ2-5, the V gene TRBV5-1; D is uncertain. The better agreement between TRBJ2-7 and the DNA end casts doubt on the J call. The germline gives CDR1 SGHRS, CDR2 YFSETQ. The CDR3 length is 14 residues.

This clonotype was observed many times. V and J are TRBV6-2 or TRBV6-3 and TRBJ2-5, with TRBD2 identical over 7 bases. V was clipped by 8 bases and J by 3 bases; unmatched bases: 12. Looked up from germline, CDR1 is MNHEY and CDR2 is SVGEGT. CDR3 length: 15 residues. CDR3 loop: CASVLAALPKETQYF. CDR3 DNA sequence: TGTGCCAGCGTGCTAGCGGCTCTCCCTAAAGAGACCCAGTACTTC.

The rearrangement uses TRBV5-1 and TRBJ2-7; the match to TRBD1 covers 8 bases. The CDR3 has 14 residues. Germline V gene data show CDR1 as SGHRS and CDR2 as YFSETQ. V shed 4 bases and J 12 bases; nucleotides not matched to a gene: 15. The CDR3 nucleotides are TGCGCCAGCAGCGTGGCCCCGGGACAGGCCGAGGCGTACTTC. As protein: CASSVAPGQAEAYF.

This clonotype was detected ten times or more. V usage is TRBV7-9 and J usage is TRBJ2-5; 7 bases fit TRBD1. The CDR3 is 14 residues long. V was pared by 5 bases and J by 3 bases, with 6 bases of the junction left unmatched. Germline V gives CDR1 SEHNR, CDR2 FQNEAQ (reference sequence). CDR3 loop: CASSAAGTEETQYF. In nucleotides, the CDR3 is TGTGCCAGCAGCGCCGCCGGGACAGAAGAGACCCAGTACTTC.

Ten or more counts support this clonotype. The rearrangement uses TRBV30 and TRBJ2-5, with D unclear. There are 15 residues in the CDR3. The V end lost 2 bases, the J end lost 4 bases, and 17 bases lay between the germline ends. Per germline, CDR1 GTSNPN and CDR2 SVGIG (reference sequence). CDR3 amino acids: CAWSPQSRRLETQYF. CDR3 sequence (DNA): TGTGCCTGGAGTCCCCAGAGCCGGCGATTAGAGACCCAGTACTTC.

The sample holds a few counts of this clonotype. The V gene is TRBV7-2, the J gene TRBJ2-1, with 9 bases fitting TRBD2. There are 14 residues in the CDR3. The V and J ends lost 4 bases and 6 bases, in that order; junction bases with no gene match: 4. Germline CDR1 SGHTA, CDR2 FQGNSA. The CDR3 DNA reads as TGTGCCAGCAGCTCCAGGGGACTAGCCAATGAGCAGTTCTTC. Translating it yields CASSSRGLANEQFF.

This clonotype was counted at least ten times. The chain recombines TRBV4-3 with TRBJ2-1; 8 bases line up with TRBD1. The germline V gene encodes CDR1 LGHNA and CDR2 YSLEER. J lost 0 bases, V lost 1 base, and 5 bases had no gene match. CDR3 size: 17 residues. The CDR3 is CASSQVTGTGSYNEQFF. The DNA for the CDR3 is TGCGCCAGCAGCCAAGTTACCGGGACAGGCTCCTACAATGAGCAGTTCTTC.

The chain is built from TRBV7-2 and TRBJ2-2, with D hard to call. V lost 4 bases to trimming and J lost 6 bases, with 15 bases between them. Germline values: CDR1 SGHTA, CDR2 FQGNSA. The length of the CDR3 is 15 residues. DNA for the CDR3: TGTGCCAGCAGCTCAAGTACCACCCGCCCCGGGGAGCTGTTTTTT. This codes for CASSSSTTRPGELFF.

Note on this clonotype: Germline and junction disagree at one end, which may indicate a read error. The chain employs TRBV5-1 and TRBJ2-7; D could derive from TRBD1 or TRBD2 (5 bases each). The V gene's germline CDR1 is SGHRS and CDR2 YFSETQ. CDR3 size: 14 residues. The CDR3 sequence: CANSSRDGSYEQYF. DNA for the CDR3: TGCGCCAACAGCTCGAGGGACGGTTCCTACGAGCAGTACTTC.

The chain links TRBV19 to TRBJ1-5; tentative D call: TRBD1 (6 bases). Trimming shortened V by 0 bases and J by 7 bases, and 10 bases separated the two germline ends. The CDR3 is 14 amino acids. The germline V gene encodes CDR1 LNHDA and CDR2 SQIVND (reference sequence). CDR3 bases: TGTGCCAGTAGTATAGACGGGCAGGGGCAGCCCCAGCATTTT. It is translated as CASSIDGQGQPQHF.

At least ten counts were recorded for this clonotype. This rearrangement joins TRBV12-3 or TRBV12-4 to TRBJ2-6; 7 nucleotides line up with TRBD1. V lost 8 bases to trimming and J lost 0 bases; unmatched junction nucleotides: 7. CDR3 size: 16 residues. CDR3 in DNA: TGTGCCAGCCGGGACAGAGAATTCTCTGGGGCCAACGTCCTGACTTTC. It is translated as CASRDREFSGANVLTF.

The sample holds many counts of this clonotype. This sequence joins TRBV5-6 and TRBJ2-7; D remains ambiguous. Per the germline V gene, CDR1 is SGHDT and CDR2 is YYEEEE. There are 14 residues in the CDR3. Trimming removed 2 bases from V and 2 bases from J, with 11 bases in between. The chain's CDR3 is CASSFGQAPYEQYF. The CDR3 nucleotides are TGTGCCAGCAGCTTTGGGCAGGCTCCCTACGAGCAGTACTTC.

This clonotype was recorded a few times. V gene TRBV6-1 combines with J gene TRBJ2-5; D may be TRBD2 (6 bases). This CDR3 is built from 15 residues. From germline, CDR1 is MNHNS and CDR2 SASEGT. Trimming shortened V by 5 bases and J by 5 bases, and 18 bases separated the two germline ends. The CDR3 here is CASSCSRGSGETQYF. The CDR3 bases are TGTGCCAGCAGTTGCTCTCGGGGGTCCGGGGAGACCCAGTACTTC.

This clonotype has ten or more counts. The J gene is TRBJ1-4, the V gene TRBV7-2, with 7 bases aligning to TRBD1. The germline gives CDR1 SGHTA, CDR2 FQGNSA. This CDR3 comprises 16 residues. V lost 0 bases, J lost 8 bases, and 9 bases stayed unmatched. CDR3 amino acids: CASSLALRQGGEKLFF. In DNA form, the CDR3 reads TGTGCCAGCAGCTTAGCACTAAGACAGGGTGGGGAAAAACTGTTTTTT.

The chain recombines TRBV3-1 with TRBJ1-2, with D uncertain. In germline, CDR1 is LGHDT, CDR2 YNNKEL (reference sequence). The CDR3 runs to 15 residues. Trimming removed 1 base from V and 4 bases from J, with 13 bases in between. The DNA of the CDR3 is TGTGCCAGCAGCCAAGTGGGGAGCCAAGGCTATGGCTACACCTTC. It specifies CASSQVGSQGYGYTF.

In regard to this clonotype: A read error may produce the germline difference seen at one junction end. CDR3 nucleotides: TGTGCCAGCAGCTCCCCACGGGCGGGTGCAACTAATGAAAAACGGTTTTTT. It yields the protein CASSSPRAGATNEKRFF. This chain joins TRBV5-6 and TRBJ1-4; D gene uncertain. CDR1 is SGHDT, CDR2 YYEEEE, per germline. The CDR3 loop spans 17 amino acids.

The chain uses TRBV5-1 and TRBJ2-3; 7 bases agree with TRBD1. This CDR3 has 14 amino acids. Germline V gene sequence: CDR1 SGHRS, CDR2 YFSETQ. Unmatched junction bases numbered 10, after V lost 10 bases and J lost 2 bases. In DNA, the CDR3 is TGCGCCCGTACCCCGGGACAGCACACAGATACGCAGTATTTT. Protein product: CARTPGQHTDTQYF.

The J gene is TRBJ2-7, the V gene TRBV28; tentatively, D is TRBD2 (6 bases). V shed 5 bases and J shed 0 bases, with 8 bases lying between them. Germline CDR1 and CDR2: MDHEN and SYDVKM. The CDR3 consists of 13 residues. The CDR3 is CASSMGGSYEQYF. CDR3 in DNA: TGTGCCAGCAGTATGGGGGGCTCCTACGAGCAGTACTTC. Using reference TRBV28 and TRBJ2-7 for the parts outside the CDR3, the full variable domain is DVKVTQSSRYLVKRTGEKVFLECVQDMDHENMFWYRQDPGLGLRLIYFSYDVKMKEKGDIPEGYSVSREKKERFSLILESASTNQTSMYLCASSMGGSYEQYFGPGTRLTVT.

This clonotype has just a few counts. The genes are TRBV6-2 or TRBV6-3 and TRBJ1-4; D unresolved. Between the trimmed V and J ends, which lost 4 bases and 7 bases, there was a span of 13 bases. Germline CDR1 MNHEY, CDR2 SVGEGT. The CDR3 is made up of 14 amino acids. The CDR3 sequence is CASSSPGWPEKLFF. The DNA for the CDR3 is TGTGCCAGCAGTTCTCCTGGTTGGCCTGAAAAACTGTTTTTT.

In this sample, this clonotype turned up a few times. The chain recombines TRBV7-9 with TRBJ1-2; D possibly corresponds to TRBD1 (5 bases). The CDR3 consists of 16 residues. Looked up from germline, CDR1 is SEHNR and CDR2 is FQNEAQ (reference sequence). Trimming removed 3 bases from V and 7 bases from J, with 21 bases in between. The CDR3 DNA sequence: TGTGCCAGCAGCTTGGGTCCTGGCGGGGGGGGACTTGGCTACACCTTC. Translated, it gives CASSLGPGGGGLGYTF. The full variable domain, completed using reference TRBV7-9 and TRBJ1-2, is DTGVSQNPRHKITKRGQNVTFRCDPISEHNRLYWYRQTLGQGPEFLTYFQNEAQLEKSRLLSDRFSAERPKGSFSTLEIQRTEQGDSAMYLCASSLGPGGGGLGYTFGSGTRLTVV.

Regarding this clonotype: It may be a read error: a sequence one base away is much more abundant. CDR3 residues: CASSFPTGYSYNEQYF. The CDR3 DNA follows: TGCGCCAGCAGCTTCCCGACAGGTTACTCCTACAATGAGCAGTACTTC. The V gene is TRBV5-1, the J gene TRBJ2-1; D might be TRBD1 (6 bases). The end of the DNA aligns better with TRBJ2-7, so the J call may be wrong. CDR1 SGHRS and CDR2 YFSETQ come from the germline V gene. The CDR3 covers 16 residues.